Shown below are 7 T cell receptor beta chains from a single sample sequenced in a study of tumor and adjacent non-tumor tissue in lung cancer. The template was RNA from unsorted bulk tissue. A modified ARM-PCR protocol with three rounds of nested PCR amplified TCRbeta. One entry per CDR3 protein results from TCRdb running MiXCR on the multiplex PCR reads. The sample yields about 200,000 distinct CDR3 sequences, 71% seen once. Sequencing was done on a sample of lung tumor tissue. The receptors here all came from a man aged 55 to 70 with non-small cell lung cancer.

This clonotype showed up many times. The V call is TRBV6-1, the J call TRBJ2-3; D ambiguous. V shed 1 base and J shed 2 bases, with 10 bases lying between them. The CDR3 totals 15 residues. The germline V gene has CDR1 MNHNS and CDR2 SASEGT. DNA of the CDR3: TGTGCCAGCAGTGAAGGCTTTTCCCACACAGATACGCAGTATTTT. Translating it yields CASSEGFSHTDTQYF.

CDR3 region: CASSFGTSLETFF. In DNA form, the CDR3 reads TGTGCCAGCAGTTTTGGGACATCACTTGAAACATTCTTT. The chain joins TRBV28 to TRBJ1-1; perhaps TRBD1 as D (6 bases). CDR3 length: 13 residues. The V and J ends lost 3 bases and 14 bases respectively, with 19 bases between them. Germline V lookup: CDR1 MDHEN, CDR2 SYDVKM.

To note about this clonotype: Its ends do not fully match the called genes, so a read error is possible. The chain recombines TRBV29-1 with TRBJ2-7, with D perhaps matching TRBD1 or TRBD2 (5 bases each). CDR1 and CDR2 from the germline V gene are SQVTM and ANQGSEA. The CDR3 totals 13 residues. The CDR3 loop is CGVDERDAYEQYF. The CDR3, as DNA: TGCGGCGTTGACGAGAGGGACGCCTACGAGCAGTACTTC.

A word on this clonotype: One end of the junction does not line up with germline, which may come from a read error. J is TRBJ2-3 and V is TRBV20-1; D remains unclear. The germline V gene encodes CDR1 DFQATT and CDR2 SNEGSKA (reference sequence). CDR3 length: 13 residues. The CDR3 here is CSALRREGDRQYF. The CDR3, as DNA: TGCAGTGCTCTTAGAAGGGAAGGAGATAGGCAGTATTTT.

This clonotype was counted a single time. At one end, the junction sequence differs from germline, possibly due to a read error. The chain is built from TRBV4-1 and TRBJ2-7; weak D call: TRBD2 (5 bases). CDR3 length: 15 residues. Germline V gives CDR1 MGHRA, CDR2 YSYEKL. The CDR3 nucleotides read TGTGCCAGCAGCCAACGACCTCTAGGACGGGGCGAGCAGTACTTC. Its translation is CASSQRPLGRGEQYF.

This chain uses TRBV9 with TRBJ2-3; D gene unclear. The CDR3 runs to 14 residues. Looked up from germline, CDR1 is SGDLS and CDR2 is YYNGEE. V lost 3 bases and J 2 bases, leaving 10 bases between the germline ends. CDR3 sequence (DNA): TGTGCCAGCAGCGAAGAGATATTCACAGATACGCAGTATTTT. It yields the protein CASSEEIFTDTQYF.

The CDR3 nucleotides read TGTGCCAGCAGTATGGAACAGGGTAGCAAGACCCAGTACTTC. This codes for CASSMEQGSKTQYF. The gene calls are TRBV6-6 and TRBJ2-5, with D possibly being TRBD1 (6 bases). V was trimmed by 5 bases and J by 6 bases, leaving 16 bases between them. The germline CDR1 and CDR2 sequences are MNHNY and SVGAGI (reference sequence). The CDR3 has 14 residues.